This T cell receptor (beta chain) was profiled in a study of blood T cells in healthy people across ages. This clonotype was picked up a small number of times. Its cognate antigen is unknown. Each donor was a healthy Caucasian individual from Russia, aged roughly 6 to 90. At least 7 million PBMCs were isolated per sample. Whole-study findings and limits: The donors' CMV status was not determined, possibly confounding changes in expanded clonotypes. Naive T cell percentage and TCR beta diversity correlated strongly.

With a J-beta primer mix and a sample-barcoded 5' primer, a second PCR ran roughly 6 to 11 cycles. TCRdb reprocessed the 5' RACE reads via MiXCR and lists one record per CDR3 protein. The table has 1.4 million or so distinct CDR3 sequences, 42% seen once. The germline V gene encodes CDR1 SQVTM and CDR2 ANQGSEA. V was pared by 4 bases and J by 4 bases, with 7 bases between. The CDR3 is 11 residues long. Sequenced input: blood. The receptor's source is a woman aged 18-29 years in good health. V gene TRBV29-1 combines with J gene TRBJ1-2, with D hard to call. Here the CDR3 reads CSVGAVYGYTF. The CDR3 DNA follows: TGCAGCGTTGGGGCAGTCTATGGCTACACCTTC.